This T cell receptor beta chain derives from a study of post-analysis software for immune sequencing data. V gave up 6 bases and J gave up 6 bases; unmatched junction bases: 10. The CDR3 is 17 amino acids. Points on this clonotype: The target antigen is unknown.

Sequencing libraries made from TCR beta cDNA carried unique molecular identifiers. Via MiXCR, TCRdb re-called the PCR reads, giving one row per CDR3 protein. This repertoire shows a few hundred thousand distinct CDR3 sequences, under 55% found once; its top ten account for 9% to 14%. Study-wide findings and caveats: TRBV5-6, TRBV5-1 and TRBV20-1 belonged to a set of roughly 5 TRBV segments that were more frequent in patients than controls.

The chain links TRBV12-3 or TRBV12-4 to TRBJ2-3; 15 nucleotides agree with TRBD2. The sample comprised blood. This clonotype was obtained from a girl aged 5-17 years with multiple sclerosis. CDR3: CASSARTSGRAGDTQYF. The CDR3 bases are TGTGCCAGCAGCGCTAGGACTAGCGGGAGGGCCGGTGATACGCAGTATTTT.